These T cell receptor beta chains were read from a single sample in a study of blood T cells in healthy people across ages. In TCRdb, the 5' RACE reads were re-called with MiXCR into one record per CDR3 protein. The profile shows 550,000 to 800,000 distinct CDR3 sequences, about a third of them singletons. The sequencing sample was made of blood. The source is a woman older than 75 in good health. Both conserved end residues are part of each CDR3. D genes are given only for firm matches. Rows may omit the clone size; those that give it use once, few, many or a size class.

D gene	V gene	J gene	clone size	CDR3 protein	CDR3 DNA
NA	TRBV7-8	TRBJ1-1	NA	CASSLAPTEAFF	TGTGCCAGCAGCTTAGCGCCGACTGAAGCTTTCTTT
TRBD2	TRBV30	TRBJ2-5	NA	CAWSVAGGKTQYF	TGTGCCTGGAGTGTAGCGGGGGGAAAGACCCAGTACTTC
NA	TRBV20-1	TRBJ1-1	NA	CSVGQGRGKAFF	TGCAGTGTCGGGCAGGGGCGAGGGAAAGCTTTCTTT
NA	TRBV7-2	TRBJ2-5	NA	CASSRESRAETQYF	TGTGCCAGCAGCCGGGAGTCACGTGCGGAGACCCAGTACTTC
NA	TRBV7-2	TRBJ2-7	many	CASSLVGQGYEQYF	TGTGCCAGCAGCTTAGTGGGGCAGGGCTACGAGCAGTACTTC
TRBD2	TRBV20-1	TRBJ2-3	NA	CSARGAGGTDTQYF	TGCAGTGCTAGGGGAGCGGGAGGGACAGATACGCAGTATTTT
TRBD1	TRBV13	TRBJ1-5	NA	CASSSKTGGALGNQPQHF	TGTGCCAGCAGCTCGAAGACAGGGGGCGCGTTAGGCAATCAGCCCCAGCATTTT
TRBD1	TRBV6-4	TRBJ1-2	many	CASSGQGAAGGYTF	TGTGCCAGCAGCGGACAGGGGGCGGCTGGCGGCTACACCTTC
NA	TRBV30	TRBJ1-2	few	CAWSFIRGYGYTF	TGTGCCTGGAGTTTTATCAGAGGCTATGGCTACACCTTC
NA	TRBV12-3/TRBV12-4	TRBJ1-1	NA	CASRDRQRDTEAFF	TGTGCCAGCAGAGACCGACAGAGGGACACTGAAGCTTTCTTT